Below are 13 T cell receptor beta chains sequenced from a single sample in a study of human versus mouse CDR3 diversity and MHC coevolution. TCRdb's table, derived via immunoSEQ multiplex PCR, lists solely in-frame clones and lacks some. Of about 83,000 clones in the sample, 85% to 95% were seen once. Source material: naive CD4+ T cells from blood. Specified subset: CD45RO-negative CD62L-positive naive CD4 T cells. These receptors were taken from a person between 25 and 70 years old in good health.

This CDR3 reads CASSCPGTGGCTEAFF. In nucleotides, the CDR3 is TGTGCCAGCAGTTGCCCCGGGACAGGGGGCTGCACTGAAGCTTTCTTT. The chain carries TRBV6-6 and TRBJ1-1; 12 bases are shared with TRBD1. Trimming cost V 4 bases and J 4 bases; bases outside gene matches: 7. CDR3 size: 16 residues. CDR1 and CDR2 (germline): MNHNY, SVGAGI (reference sequence).

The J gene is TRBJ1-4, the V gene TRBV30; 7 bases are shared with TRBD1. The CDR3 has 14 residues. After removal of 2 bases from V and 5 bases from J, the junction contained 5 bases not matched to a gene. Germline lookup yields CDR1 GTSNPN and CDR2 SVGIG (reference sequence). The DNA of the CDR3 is TGTGCCTGGAGTAAAGGGGGCATGAATGAAAAACTGTTTTTT. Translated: CAWSKGGMNEKLFF.

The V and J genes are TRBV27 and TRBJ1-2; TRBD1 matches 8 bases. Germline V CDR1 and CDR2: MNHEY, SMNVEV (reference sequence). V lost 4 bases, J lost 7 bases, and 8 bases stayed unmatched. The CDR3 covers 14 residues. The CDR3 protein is CASSSNTGGAGYTF. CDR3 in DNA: TGTGCCAGCAGTTCAAATACAGGGGGGGCTGGCTACACCTTC.

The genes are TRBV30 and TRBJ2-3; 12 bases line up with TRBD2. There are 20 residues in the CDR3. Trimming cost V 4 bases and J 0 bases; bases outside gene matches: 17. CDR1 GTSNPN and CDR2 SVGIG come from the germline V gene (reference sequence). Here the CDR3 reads CAWTPSRVTSGRRSTDTQYF. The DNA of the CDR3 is TGTGCCTGGACTCCATCTCGGGTGACTAGCGGGAGACGGAGCACAGATACGCAGTATTTT.

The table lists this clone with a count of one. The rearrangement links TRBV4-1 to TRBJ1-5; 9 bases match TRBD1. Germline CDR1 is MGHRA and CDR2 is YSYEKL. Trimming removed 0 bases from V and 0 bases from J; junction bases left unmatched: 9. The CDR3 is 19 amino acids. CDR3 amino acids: CASSQDGTGTGYSNQPQHF. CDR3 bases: TGCGCCAGCAGCCAAGATGGGACAGGGACGGGGTATAGCAATCAGCCCCAGCATTTT.

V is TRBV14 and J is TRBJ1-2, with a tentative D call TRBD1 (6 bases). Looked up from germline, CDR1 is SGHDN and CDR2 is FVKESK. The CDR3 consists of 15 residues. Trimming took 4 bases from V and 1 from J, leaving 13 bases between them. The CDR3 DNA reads TGTGCCAGCAGCCGTACAGGGAGCGGTAACTATGGCTACACCTTC. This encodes CASSRTGSGNYGYTF.

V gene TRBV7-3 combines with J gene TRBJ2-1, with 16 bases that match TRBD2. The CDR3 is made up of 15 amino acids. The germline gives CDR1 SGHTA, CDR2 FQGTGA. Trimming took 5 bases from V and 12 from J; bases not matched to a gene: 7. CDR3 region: CASSPGLAGGQLQFF. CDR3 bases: TGTGCCAGCAGCCCGGGACTAGCGGGGGGGCAGTTGCAGTTCTTC.

The CDR3 DNA reads TGTGCTAGTGGGAACAGGGGCGGCACAGATACGCAGTATTTT. This sequence encodes CASGNRGGTDTQYF. V usage is TRBV12-5 and J usage is TRBJ2-3; 7 bases match TRBD1. The CDR3 runs to 14 residues. V lost 6 bases to trimming and J lost 1 base; unmatched junction nucleotides: 4. Germline CDR1 is LGHNT and CDR2 is FRNRAP.

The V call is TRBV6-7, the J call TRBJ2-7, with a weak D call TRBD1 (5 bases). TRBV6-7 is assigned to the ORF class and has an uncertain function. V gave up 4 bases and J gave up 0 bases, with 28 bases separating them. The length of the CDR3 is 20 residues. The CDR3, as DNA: TGTGCCAGCAGTTCCCAGGGTCGGGTCCCACCACCCTCGAACTCCTACGAGCAGTACTTC. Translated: CASSSQGRVPPPSNSYEQYF.

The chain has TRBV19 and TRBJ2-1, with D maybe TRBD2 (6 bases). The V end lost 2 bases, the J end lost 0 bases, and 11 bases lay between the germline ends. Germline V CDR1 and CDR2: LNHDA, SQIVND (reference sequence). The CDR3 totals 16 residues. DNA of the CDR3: TGTGCCAGTAGTATAAGGGACTTAAGCTCCTACAATGAGCAGTTCTTC. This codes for CASSIRDLSSYNEQFF.

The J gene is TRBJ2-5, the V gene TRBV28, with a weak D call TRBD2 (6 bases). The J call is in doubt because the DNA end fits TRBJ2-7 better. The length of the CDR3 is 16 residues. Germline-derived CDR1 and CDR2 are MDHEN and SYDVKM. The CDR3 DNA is TGTGCCAGCAGCACAATCGGGGGTGGGAGCTCCTACGAGCAGTACTTC. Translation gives CASSTIGGGSSYEQYF.

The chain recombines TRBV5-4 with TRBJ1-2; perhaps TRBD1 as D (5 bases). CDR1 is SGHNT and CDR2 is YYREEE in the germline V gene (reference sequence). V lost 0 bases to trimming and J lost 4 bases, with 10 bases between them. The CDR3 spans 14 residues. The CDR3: CASSLATGTYGYTF. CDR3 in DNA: TGTGCCAGCAGCTTGGCCACAGGTACCTATGGCTACACCTTC.

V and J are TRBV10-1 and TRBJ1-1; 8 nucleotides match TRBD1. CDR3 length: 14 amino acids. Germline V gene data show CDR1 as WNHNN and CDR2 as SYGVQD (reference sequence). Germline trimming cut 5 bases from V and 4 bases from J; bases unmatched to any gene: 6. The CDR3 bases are TGCGCCAGCAGTTTGGGACAGGTGCCCACTGAAGCTTTCTTT. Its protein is CASSLGQVPTEAFF.